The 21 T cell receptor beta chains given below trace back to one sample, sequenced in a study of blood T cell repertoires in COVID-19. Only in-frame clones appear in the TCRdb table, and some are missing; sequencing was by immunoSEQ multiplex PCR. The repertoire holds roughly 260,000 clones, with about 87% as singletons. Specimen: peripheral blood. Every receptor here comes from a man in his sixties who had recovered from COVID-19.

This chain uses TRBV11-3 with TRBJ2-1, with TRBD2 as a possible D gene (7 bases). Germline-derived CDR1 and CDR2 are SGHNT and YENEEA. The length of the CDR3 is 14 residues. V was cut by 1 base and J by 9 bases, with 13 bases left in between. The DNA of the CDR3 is TGTGCCAGCAGCTTAGGATCGAGGGGGGGTGAGCAGTTCTTC. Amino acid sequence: CASSLGSRGGEQFF.

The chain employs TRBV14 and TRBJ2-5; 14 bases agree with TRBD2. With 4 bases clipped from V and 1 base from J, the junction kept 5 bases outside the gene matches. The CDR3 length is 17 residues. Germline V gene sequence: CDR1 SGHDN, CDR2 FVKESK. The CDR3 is CASSRWTSGGSQETQYF. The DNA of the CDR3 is TGTGCCAGCAGCCGATGGACTAGCGGGGGGTCCCAAGAGACCCAGTACTTC.

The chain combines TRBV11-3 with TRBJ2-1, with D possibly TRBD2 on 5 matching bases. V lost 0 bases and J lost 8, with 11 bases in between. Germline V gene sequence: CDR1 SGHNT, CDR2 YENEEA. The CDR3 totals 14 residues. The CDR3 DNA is TGTGCCAGCAGCTTAGAAGGGAGAGTAGATGAGCAGTTCTTC. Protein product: CASSLEGRVDEQFF.

DNA for the CDR3: TGTGCCAGTAGTGTAAACAACTTAGCGGTAAGCACAGATACGCAGTATTTT. Its translation: CASSVNNLAVSTDTQYF. The V and J genes are TRBV19 and TRBJ2-3, with TRBD2 as a possible D gene (6 bases). The CDR3 is 17 amino acids. With 5 bases removed from V and 0 bases from J, the gap between germline ends came to 18 bases. The germline gives CDR1 LNHDA, CDR2 SQIVND (reference sequence). Supplemented by reference TRBV19 and TRBJ2-3, the full variable domain reads DGGITQSPKYLFRKEGQNVTLSCEQNLNHDAMYWYRQDPGQGLRLIYYSQIVNDFQKGDIAEGYSVSREKKESFPLTVTSAQKNPTAFYLCASSVNNLAVSTDTQYFGPGTRLTVL.

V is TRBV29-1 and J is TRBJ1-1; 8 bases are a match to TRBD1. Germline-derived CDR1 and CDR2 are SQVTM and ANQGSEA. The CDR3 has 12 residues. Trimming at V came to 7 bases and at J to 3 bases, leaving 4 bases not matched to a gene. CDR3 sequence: CSATRGHTEAFF. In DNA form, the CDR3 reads TGCAGCGCGACCAGGGGGCACACTGAAGCTTTCTTT. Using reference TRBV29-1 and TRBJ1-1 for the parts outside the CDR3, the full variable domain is SAVISQKPSRDICQRGTSLTIQCQVDSQVTMMFWYRQQPGQSLTLIATANQGSEATYESGFVIDKFPISRPNLTFSTLTVSNMSPEDSSIYLCSATRGHTEAFFGQGTRLTVV.

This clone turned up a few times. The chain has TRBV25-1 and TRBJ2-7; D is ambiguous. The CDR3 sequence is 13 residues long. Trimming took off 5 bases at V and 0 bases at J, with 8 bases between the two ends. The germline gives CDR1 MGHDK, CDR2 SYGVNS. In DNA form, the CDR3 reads TGTGCCAGCAGTCCCGGTGGCTCCTACGAGCAGTACTTC. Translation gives CASSPGGSYEQYF.

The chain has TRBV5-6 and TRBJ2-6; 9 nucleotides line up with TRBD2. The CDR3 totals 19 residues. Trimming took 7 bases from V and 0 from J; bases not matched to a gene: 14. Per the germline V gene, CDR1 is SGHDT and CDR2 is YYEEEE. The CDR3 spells CASPRGGGRIHSGANVLTF. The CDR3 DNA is TGTGCCAGCCCCCGCGGGGGGGGTCGTATCCACTCTGGGGCCAACGTCCTGACTTTC.

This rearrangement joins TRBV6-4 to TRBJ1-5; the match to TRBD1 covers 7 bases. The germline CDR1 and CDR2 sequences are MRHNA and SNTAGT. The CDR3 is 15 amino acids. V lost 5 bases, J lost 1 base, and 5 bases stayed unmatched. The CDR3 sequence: CASSPDRASNQPQHF. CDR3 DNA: TGTGCCAGCAGTCCAGACAGGGCGAGCAATCAGCCCCAGCATTTT.

This CDR3 reads CSARDMYEQFF. The CDR3, as DNA: TGCAGTGCTCGGGACATGTATGAGCAGTTCTTC. The chain links TRBV20-1 to TRBJ2-1; perhaps TRBD1 as D (6 bases). V dropped 5 bases and J dropped 8 bases, with 10 bases sitting between them. The CDR3 has 11 amino acids. Germline V gene data show CDR1 as DFQATT and CDR2 as SNEGSKA (reference sequence).

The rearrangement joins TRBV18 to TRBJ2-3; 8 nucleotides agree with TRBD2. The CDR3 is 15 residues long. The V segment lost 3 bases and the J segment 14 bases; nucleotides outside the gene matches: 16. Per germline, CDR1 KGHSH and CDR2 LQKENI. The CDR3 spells CASSPQDGGGPVSYF. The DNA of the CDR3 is TGTGCCAGCTCACCCCAAGACGGGGGGGGCCCCGTTTCGTATTTT. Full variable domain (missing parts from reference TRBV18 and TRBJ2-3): NAGVMQNPRHLVRRRGQEARLRCSPMKGHSHVYWYRQLPEEGLKFMVYLQKENIIDESGMPKERFSAEFPKEGPSILRIQQVVRGDSAAYFCASSPQDGGGPVSYFGPGTRLTVL.

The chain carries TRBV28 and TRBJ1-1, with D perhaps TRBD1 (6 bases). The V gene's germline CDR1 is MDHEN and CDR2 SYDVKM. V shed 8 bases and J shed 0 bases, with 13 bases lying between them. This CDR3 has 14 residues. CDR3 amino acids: CASCRGALNTEAFF. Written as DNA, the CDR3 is TGTGCCAGCTGTCGGGGGGCACTGAACACTGAAGCTTTCTTT.

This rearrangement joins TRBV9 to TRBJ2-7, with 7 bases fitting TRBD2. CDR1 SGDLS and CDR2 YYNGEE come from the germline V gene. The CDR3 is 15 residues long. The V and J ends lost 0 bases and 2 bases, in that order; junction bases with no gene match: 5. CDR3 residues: CASSVASGSTYEQYF. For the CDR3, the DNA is TGTGCCAGCAGCGTAGCTAGCGGCAGCACCTACGAGCAGTACTTC. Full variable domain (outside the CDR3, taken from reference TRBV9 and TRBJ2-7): DSGVTQTPKHLITATGQRVTLRCSPRSGDLSVYWYQQSLDQGLQFLIQYYNGEERAKGNILERFSAQQFPDLHSELNLSSLELGDSALYFCASSVASGSTYEQYFGPGTRLTVT.

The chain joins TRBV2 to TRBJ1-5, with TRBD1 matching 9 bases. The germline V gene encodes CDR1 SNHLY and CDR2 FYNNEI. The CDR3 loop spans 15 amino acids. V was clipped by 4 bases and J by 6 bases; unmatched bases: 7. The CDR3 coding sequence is TGTGCCAGCAGTGGAGGACAGGGGATGATTCAGCCCCAGCATTTT. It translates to CASSGGQGMIQPQHF.

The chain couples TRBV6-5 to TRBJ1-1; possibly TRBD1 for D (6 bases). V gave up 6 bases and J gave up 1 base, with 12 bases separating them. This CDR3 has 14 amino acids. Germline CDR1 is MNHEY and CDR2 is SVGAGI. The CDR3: CASSLQQGNTEAFF. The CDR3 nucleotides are TGTGCCAGCAGCCTACAACAGGGGAACACTGAAGCTTTCTTT.

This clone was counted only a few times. The CDR3: CASSLYRGARTEAFF. CDR3 in DNA: TGTGCCAGCAGTTTATATCGGGGGGCGAGGACTGAAGCTTTCTTT. The genes are TRBV27 and TRBJ1-1; possible D gene TRBD1, 6 bases. Germline CDR1 and CDR2: MNHEY and SMNVEV (reference sequence). CDR3 length equals 15 residues. V was shortened by 1 base and J by 5 bases, with 14 bases between the two germline ends.

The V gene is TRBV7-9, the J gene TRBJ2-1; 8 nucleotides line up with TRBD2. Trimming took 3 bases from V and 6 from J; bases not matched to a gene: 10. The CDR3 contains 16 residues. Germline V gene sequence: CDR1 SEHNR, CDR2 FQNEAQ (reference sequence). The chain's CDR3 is CASSFPLAGGPNEQFF. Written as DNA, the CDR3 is TGTGCCAGCAGCTTCCCCCTGGCGGGGGGCCCCAATGAGCAGTTCTTC.

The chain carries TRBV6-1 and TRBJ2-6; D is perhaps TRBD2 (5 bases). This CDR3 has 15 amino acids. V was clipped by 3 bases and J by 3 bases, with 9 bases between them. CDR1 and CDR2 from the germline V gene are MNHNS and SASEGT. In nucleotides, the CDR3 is TGTGCCAGCAGTGAGCGGGTTAGTGGGGCCAACGTCCTGACTTTC. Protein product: CASSERVSGANVLTF.

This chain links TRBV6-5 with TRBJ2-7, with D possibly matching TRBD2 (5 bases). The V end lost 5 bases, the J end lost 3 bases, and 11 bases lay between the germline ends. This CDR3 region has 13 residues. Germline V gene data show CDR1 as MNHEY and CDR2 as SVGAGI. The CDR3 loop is CASSPGGLYEQYF. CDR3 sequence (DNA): TGTGCCAGCAGTCCCGGAGGCCTCTACGAGCAGTACTTC.

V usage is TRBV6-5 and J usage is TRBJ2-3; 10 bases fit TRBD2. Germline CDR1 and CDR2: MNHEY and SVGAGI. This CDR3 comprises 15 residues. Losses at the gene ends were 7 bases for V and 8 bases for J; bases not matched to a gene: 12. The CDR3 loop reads CASTWTAGGQGTQYF. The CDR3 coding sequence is TGTGCCAGCACTTGGACAGCGGGGGGGCAAGGTACGCAGTATTTT.

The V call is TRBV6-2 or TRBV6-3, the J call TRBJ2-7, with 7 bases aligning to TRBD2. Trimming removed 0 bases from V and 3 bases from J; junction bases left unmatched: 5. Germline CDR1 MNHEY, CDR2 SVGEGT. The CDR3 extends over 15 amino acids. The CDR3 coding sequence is TGTGCCAGCAGTTACTCAGGGACTACGTTCTACGAGCAGTACTTC. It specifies CASSYSGTTFYEQYF.

In DNA form, the CDR3 reads TGTGCCAGTAGTCCGTCCAAAGAGGGGGCAAGCAATCAGCCCCAGCATTTT. Amino acids: CASSPSKEGASNQPQHF. The V call is TRBV19, the J call TRBJ1-5, with 7 nucleotides matching TRBD1. CDR1 is LNHDA, CDR2 SQIVND, per germline (reference sequence). The CDR3 contains 17 residues. The junction had 11 bases not matched to a gene; V was cut back by 5 bases and J by 1 base. Variable domain in full (rest from reference TRBV19 and TRBJ1-5): DGGITQSPKYLFRKEGQNVTLSCEQNLNHDAMYWYRQDPGQGLRLIYYSQIVNDFQKGDIAEGYSVSREKKESFPLTVTSAQKNPTAFYLCASSPSKEGASNQPQHFGDGTRLSIL.